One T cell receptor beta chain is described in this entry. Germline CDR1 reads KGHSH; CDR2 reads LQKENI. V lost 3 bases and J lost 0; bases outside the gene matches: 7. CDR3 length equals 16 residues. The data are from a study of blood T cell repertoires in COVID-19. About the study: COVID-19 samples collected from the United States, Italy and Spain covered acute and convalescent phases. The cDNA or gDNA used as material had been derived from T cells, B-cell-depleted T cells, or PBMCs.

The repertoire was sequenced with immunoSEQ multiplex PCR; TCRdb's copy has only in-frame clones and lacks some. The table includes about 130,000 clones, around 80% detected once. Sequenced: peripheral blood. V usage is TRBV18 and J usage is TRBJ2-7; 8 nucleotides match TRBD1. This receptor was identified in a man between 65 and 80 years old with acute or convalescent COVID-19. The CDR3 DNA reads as TGTGCCAGCTCACCCGCCGGGACAGGCGGCTCCTACGAGCAGTACTTC. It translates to CASSPAGTGGSYEQYF.